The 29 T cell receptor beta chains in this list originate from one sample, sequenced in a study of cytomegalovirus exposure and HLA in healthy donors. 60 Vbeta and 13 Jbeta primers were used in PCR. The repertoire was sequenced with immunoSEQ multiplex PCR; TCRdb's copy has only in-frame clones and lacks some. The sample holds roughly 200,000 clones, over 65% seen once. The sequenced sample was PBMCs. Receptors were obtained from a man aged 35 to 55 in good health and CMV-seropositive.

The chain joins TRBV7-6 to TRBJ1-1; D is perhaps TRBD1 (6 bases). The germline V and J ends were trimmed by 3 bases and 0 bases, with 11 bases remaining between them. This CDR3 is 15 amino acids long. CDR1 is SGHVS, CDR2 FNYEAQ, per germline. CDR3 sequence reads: CASSFKTGVNTEAFF. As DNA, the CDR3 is TGTGCCAGCAGCTTTAAGACAGGTGTGAACACTGAAGCTTTCTTT.

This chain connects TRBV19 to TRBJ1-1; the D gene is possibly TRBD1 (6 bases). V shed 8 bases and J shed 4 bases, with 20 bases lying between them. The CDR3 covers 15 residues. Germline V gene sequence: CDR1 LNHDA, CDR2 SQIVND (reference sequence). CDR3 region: CASGGGRGSRTEAFF. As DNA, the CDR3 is TGTGCCAGTGGGGGGGGGCGCGGGAGTCGCACTGAAGCTTTCTTT. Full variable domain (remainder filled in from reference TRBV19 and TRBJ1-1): DGGITQSPKYLFRKEGQNVTLSCEQNLNHDAMYWYRQDPGQGLRLIYYSQIVNDFQKGDIAEGYSVSREKKESFPLTVTSAQKNPTAFYLCASGGGRGSRTEAFFGQGTRLTVV.

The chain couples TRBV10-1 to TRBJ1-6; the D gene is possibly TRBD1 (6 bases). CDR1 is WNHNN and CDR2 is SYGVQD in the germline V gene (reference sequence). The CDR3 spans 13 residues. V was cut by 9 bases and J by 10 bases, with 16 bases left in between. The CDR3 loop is CARFDRNGSPLHF. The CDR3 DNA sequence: TGCGCCAGGTTCGACAGGAACGGATCACCCCTCCACTTT.

DNA for the CDR3: TGTGCCAGTAGTGCCACAGGGGGTACGCAGTATTTT. Its translation: CASSATGGTQYF. The V call is TRBV19, the J call TRBJ2-3; 8 nucleotides align to TRBD1. The CDR3 contains 12 residues. Germline CDR1 and CDR2: LNHDA and SQIVND (reference sequence). V shed 5 bases and J 8 bases; nucleotides not matched to a gene: 3.

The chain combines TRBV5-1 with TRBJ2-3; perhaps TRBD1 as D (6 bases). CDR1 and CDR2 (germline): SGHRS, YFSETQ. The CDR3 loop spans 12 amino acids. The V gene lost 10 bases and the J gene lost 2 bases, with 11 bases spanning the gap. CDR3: CARGQNTDTQYF. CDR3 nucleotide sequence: TGCGCCCGCGGACAGAACACAGATACGCAGTATTTT.

The CDR3: CASSPGGVETEAFF. CDR3 in DNA: TGTGCCAGCAGTCCAGGGGGCGTCGAGACTGAAGCTTTCTTT. V gene TRBV28 combines with J gene TRBJ1-1, with 8 positions matching TRBD1. The CDR3 is made up of 14 amino acids. In germline, CDR1 is MDHEN, CDR2 SYDVKM. The junction had 7 bases not matched to a gene; V was cut back by 5 bases and J by 5 bases.

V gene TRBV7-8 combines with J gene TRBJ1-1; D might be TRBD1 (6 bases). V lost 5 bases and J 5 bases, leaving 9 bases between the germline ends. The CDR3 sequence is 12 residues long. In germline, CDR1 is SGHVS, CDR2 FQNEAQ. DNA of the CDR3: TGTGCCAGCAGCCACAGGGAGACTGAAGCTTTCTTT. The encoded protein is CASSHRETEAFF.

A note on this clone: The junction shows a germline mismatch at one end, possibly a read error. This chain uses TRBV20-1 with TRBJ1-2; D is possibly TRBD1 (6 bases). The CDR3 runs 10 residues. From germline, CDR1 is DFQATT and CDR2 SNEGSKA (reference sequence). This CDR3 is CSAGTGPGTF. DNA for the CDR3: TGCAGTGCTGGCACAGGGCCTGGGACGTTC.

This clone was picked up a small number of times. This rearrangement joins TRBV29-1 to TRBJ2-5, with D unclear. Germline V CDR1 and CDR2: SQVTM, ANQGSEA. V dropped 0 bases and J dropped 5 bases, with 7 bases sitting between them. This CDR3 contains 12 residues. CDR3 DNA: TGCAGCGTTGAAGACACGCAGGAGACCCAGTACTTC. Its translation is CSVEDTQETQYF.

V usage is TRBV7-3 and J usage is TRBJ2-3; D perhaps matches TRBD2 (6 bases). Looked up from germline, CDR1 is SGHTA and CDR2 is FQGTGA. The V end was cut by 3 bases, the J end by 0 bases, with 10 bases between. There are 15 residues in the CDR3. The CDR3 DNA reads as TGTGCCAGCAGCTTGGCGGGACCTAGCACAGATACGCAGTATTTT. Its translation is CASSLAGPSTDTQYF.

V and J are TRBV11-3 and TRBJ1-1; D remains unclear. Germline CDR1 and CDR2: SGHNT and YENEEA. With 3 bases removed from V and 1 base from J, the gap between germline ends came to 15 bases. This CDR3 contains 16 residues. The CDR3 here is CASSLGGKSRNTEAFF. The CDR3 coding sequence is TGTGCCAGCAGCTTGGGAGGCAAGTCGAGGAACACTGAAGCTTTCTTT.

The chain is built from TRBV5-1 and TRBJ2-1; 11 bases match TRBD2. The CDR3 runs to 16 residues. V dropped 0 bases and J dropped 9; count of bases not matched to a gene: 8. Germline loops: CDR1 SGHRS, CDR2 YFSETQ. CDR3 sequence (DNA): TGCGCCAGCAGCTTGGCCGCGTCTAGCGGGAGGACTGAGCAGTTCTTC. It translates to CASSLAASSGRTEQFF.

The CDR3: CASSLELAGVETQYF. The CDR3 bases are TGTGCCAGCAGCTTAGAGCTAGCGGGAGTAGAGACCCAGTACTTC. J is TRBJ2-5 and V is TRBV7-8, with 10 bases identical to TRBD2. Germline V gene lookup returns CDR1 SGHVS and CDR2 FQNEAQ. CDR3 length equals 15 residues. Losses at the gene ends were 1 base for V and 4 bases for J; bases not matched to a gene: 3.

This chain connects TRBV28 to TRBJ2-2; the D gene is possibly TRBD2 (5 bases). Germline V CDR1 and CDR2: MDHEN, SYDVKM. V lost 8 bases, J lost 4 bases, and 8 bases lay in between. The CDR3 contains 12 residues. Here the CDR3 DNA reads TGTGCCAGCGGACGGGGCACCGGGGAGCTGTTTTTT. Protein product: CASGRGTGELFF.

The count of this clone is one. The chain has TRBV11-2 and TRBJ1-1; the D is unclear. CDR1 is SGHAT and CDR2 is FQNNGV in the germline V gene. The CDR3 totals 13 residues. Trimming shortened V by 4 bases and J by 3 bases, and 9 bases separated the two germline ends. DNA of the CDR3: TGTGCCAGCAGCTCCCGGCGGGACACTGAAGCTTTCTTT. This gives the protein CASSSRRDTEAFF.

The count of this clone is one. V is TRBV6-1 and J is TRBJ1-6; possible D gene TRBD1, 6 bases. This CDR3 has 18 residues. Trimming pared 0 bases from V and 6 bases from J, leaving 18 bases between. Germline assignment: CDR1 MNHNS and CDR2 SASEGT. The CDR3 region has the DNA TGTGCCAGCAGTGAAGCGCTTGGGCCAGGGGCCCTTAATTCACCCCTCCACTTT. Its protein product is CASSEALGPGALNSPLHF.

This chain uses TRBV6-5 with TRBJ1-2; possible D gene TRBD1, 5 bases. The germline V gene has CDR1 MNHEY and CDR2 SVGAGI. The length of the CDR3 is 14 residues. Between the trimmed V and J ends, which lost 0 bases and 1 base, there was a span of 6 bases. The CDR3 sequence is CASSYSDINYGYTF. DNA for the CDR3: TGTGCCAGCAGTTACTCGGACATTAACTATGGCTACACCTTC.

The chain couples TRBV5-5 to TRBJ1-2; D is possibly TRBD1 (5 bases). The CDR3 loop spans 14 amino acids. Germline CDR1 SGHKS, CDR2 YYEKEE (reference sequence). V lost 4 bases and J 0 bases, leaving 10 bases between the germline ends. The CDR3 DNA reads TGTGCCAGCAGCATCCAGGGCTCTAACTATGGCTACACCTTC. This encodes CASSIQGSNYGYTF.

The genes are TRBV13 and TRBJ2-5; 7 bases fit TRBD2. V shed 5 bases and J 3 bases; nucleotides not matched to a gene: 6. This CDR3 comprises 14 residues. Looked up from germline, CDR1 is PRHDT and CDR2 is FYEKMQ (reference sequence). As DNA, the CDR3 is TGTGCCAGCAGCCCTCCCGGACTAGAAGAGACCCAGTACTTC. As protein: CASSPPGLEETQYF.

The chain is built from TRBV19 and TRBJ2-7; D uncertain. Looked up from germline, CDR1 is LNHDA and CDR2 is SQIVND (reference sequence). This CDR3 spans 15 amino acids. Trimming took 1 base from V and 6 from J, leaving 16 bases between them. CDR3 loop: CASSIGDIPMAEQYF. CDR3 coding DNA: TGTGCCAGTAGTATAGGCGACATCCCGATGGCCGAGCAGTACTTC.

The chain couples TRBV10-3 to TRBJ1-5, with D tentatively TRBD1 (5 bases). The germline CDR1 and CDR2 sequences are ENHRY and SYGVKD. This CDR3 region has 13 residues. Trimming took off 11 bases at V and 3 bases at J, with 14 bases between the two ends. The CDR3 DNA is TGTGCCGCTGCCGGACAAATCAATCAGCCCCAGCATTTT. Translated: CAAAGQINQPQHF.

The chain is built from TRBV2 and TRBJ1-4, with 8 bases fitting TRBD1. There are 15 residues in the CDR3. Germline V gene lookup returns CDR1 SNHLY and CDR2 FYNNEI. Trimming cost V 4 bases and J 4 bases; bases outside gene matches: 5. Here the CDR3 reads CASSGQGAGNEKLFF. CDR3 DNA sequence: TGTGCCAGCAGTGGTCAGGGGGCCGGTAATGAAAAACTGTTTTTT.

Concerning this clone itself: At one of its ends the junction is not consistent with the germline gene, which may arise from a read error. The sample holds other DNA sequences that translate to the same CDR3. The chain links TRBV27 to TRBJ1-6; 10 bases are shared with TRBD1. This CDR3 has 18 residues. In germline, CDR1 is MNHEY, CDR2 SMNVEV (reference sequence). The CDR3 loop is CASSSIRRQGAVNSPLHF. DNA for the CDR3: TGTGCCAGCAGTTCCATACGGCGACAGGGGGCCGTTAATTCCCCCCTCCACTTT.

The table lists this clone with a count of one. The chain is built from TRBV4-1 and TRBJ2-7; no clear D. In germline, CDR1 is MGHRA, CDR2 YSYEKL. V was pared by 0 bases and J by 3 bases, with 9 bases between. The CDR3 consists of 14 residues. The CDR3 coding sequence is TGCGCCAGCAGCCAAGAAGCATCTTTCTACGAGCAGTACTTC. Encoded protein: CASSQEASFYEQYF.

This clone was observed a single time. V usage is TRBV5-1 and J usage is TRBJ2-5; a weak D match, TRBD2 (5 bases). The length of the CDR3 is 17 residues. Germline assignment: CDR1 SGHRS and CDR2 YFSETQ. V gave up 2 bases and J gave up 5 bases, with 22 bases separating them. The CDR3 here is CASSLLFGVEQTETQYF. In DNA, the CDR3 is TGCGCCAGCAGCTTATTATTCGGGGTGGAACAGACGGAGACCCAGTACTTC.

CDR3 sequence (DNA): TGTGCCAGCAGACCCGGGAATGAAAAACTGTTTTTT. As protein: CASRPGNEKLFF. The chain uses TRBV2 and TRBJ1-4; unclear D gene. Trimming stripped 6 bases from V and 5 bases from J, with 7 bases between. The germline CDR1 and CDR2 sequences are SNHLY and FYNNEI. This CDR3 contains 12 residues.

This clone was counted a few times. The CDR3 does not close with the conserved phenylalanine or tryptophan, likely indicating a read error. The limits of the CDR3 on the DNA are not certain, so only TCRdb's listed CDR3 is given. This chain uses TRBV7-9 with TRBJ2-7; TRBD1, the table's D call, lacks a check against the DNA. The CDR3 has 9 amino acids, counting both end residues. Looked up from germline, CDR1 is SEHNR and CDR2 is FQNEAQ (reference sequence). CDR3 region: CASPQQGAD.

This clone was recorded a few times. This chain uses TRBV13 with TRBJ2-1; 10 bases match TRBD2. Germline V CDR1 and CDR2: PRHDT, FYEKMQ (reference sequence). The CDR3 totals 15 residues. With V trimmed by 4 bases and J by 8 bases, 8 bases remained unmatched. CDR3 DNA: TGTGCCAGCAGCTACCGAGCGGGAGGGGCCGATGAGCAGTTCTTC. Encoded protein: CASSYRAGGADEQFF.

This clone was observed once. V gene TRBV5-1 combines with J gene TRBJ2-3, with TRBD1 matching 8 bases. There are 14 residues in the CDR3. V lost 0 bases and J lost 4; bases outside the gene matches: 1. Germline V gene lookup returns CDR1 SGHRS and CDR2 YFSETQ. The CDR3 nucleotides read TGCGCCAGCAGCTTGGACAGGGGGGCAGATACGCAGTATTTT. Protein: CASSLDRGADTQYF.